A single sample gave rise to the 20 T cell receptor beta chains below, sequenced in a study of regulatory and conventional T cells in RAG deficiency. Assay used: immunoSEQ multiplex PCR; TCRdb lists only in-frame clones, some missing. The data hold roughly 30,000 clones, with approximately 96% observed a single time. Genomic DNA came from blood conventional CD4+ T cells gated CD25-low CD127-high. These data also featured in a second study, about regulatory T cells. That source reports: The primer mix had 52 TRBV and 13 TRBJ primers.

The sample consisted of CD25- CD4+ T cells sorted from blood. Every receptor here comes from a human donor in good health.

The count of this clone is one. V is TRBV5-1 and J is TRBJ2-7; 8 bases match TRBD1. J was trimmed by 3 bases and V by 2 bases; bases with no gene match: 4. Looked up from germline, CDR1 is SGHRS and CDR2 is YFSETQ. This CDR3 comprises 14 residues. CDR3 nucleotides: TGCGCCAGCAGCTTTGGGGGACAGGTCTACGAGCAGTACTTC. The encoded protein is CASSFGGQVYEQYF.

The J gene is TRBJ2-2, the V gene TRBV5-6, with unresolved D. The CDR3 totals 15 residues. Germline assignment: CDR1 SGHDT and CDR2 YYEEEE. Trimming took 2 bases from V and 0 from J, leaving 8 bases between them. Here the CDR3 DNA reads TGTGCCAGCAGCTTAAGAGGCGCGAACACCGGGGAGCTGTTTTTT. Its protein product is CASSLRGANTGELFF.

The CDR3 DNA reads as TGTGCCAGCAGTGATTGGCGGGGGGATGGCACAGATACGCAGTATTTT. Its protein product is CASSDWRGDGTDTQYF. The chain uses TRBV6-4 and TRBJ2-3; TRBD2 matches 8 bases. V shed 3 bases, J shed 1 base, and the junction held 6 bases outside the gene matches. This CDR3 is 16 amino acids long. Per the germline V gene, CDR1 is MRHNA and CDR2 is SNTAGT.

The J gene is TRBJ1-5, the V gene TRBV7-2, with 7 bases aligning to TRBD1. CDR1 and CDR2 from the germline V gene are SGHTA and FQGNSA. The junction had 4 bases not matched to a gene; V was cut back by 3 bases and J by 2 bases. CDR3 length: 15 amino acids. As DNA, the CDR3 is TGTGCCAGCAGCTTCCGGACAGGCGGCAATCAGCCCCAGCATTTT. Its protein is CASSFRTGGNQPQHF.

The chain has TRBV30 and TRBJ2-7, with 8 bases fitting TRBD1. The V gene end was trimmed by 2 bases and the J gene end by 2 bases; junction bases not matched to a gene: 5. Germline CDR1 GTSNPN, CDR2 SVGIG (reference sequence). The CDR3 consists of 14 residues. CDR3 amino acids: CAWSTTGAPYEQYF. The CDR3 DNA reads TGTGCCTGGAGTACGACAGGGGCGCCCTACGAGCAGTACTTC.

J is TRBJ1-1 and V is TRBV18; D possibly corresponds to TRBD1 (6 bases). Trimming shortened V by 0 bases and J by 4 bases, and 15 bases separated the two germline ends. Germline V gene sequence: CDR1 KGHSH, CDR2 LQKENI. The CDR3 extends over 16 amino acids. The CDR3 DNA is TGTGCCAGCTCACCACCGGGGAGAGTAGGGGGCACTGAAGCTTTCTTT. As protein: CASSPPGRVGGTEAFF.

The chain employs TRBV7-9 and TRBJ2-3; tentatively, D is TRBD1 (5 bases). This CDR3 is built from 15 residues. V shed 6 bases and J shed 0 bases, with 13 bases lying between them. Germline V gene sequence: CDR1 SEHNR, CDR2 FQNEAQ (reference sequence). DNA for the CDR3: TGTGCCAGCAGGCGTCGGACATCTAGCACAGATACGCAGTATTTT. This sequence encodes CASRRRTSSTDTQYF.

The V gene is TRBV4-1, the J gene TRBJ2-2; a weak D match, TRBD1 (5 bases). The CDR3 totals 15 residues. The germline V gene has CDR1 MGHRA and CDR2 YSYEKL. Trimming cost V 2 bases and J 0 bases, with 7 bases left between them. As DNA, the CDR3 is TGCGCCAGCAGCCAAAGGGGCGCGAACACCGGGGAGCTGTTTTTT. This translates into CASSQRGANTGELFF.

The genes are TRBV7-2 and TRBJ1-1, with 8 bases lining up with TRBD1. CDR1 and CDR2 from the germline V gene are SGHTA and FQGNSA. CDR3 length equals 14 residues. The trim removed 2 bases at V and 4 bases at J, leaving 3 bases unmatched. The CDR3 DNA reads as TGTGCCAGCAGCTTACAAACAGGGGGCACTGAAGCTTTCTTT. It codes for CASSLQTGGTEAFF.

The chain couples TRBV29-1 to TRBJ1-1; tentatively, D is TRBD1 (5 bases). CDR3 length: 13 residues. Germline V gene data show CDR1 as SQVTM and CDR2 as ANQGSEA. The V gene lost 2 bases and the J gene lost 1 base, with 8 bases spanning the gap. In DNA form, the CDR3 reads TGCAGCGTTGAACAGGGAGGGAACACTGAAGCTTTCTTT. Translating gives CSVEQGGNTEAFF.

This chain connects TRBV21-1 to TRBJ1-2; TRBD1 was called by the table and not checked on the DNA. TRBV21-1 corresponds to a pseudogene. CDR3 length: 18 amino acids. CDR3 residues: CASSNFHSRRAVNYGYTF. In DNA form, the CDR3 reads TGTGCCAGCAGCAATTTCCACTCCAGGCGAGCAGTTAACTATGGCTACACCTTC.

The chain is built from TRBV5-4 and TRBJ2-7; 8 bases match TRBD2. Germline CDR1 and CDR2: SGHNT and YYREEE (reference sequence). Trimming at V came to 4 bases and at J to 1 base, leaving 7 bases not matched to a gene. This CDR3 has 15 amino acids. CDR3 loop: CASSPGGGASYEQYF. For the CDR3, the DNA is TGTGCCAGCAGCCCCGGGGGGGGCGCGTCCTACGAGCAGTACTTC.

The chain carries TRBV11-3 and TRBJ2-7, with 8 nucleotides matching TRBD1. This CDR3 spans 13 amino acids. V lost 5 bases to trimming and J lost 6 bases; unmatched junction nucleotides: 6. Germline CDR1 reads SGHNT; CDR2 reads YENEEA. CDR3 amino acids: CASSLTGAGEQYF. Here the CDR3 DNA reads TGTGCCAGCAGCCTGACAGGGGCCGGCGAGCAGTACTTC.

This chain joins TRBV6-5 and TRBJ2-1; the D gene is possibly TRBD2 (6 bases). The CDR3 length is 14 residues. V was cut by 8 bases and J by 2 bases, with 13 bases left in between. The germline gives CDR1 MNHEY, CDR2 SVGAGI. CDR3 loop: CASAPRLAYNEQFF. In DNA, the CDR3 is TGTGCCAGCGCCCCGAGACTAGCCTACAATGAGCAGTTCTTC.

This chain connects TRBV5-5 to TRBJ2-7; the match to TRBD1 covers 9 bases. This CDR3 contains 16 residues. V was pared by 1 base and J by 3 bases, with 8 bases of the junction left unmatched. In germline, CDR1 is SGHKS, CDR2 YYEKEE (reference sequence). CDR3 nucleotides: TGTGCCAGCAGCTTGTCAGGGACAGGGACAATCTACGAGCAGTACTTC. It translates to CASSLSGTGTIYEQYF.

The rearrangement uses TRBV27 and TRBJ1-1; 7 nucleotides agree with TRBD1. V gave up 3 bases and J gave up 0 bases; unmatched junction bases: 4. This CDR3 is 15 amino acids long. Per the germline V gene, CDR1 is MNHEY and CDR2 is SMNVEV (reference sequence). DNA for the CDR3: TGTGCCAGCAGTTTCGGGACAGAATTGAACACTGAAGCTTTCTTT. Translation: CASSFGTELNTEAFF.

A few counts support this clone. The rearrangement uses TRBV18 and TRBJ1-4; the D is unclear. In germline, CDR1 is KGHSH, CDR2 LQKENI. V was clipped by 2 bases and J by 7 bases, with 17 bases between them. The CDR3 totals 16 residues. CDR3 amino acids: CASSPGLGGPGEKLFF. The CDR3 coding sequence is TGTGCCAGCTCACCAGGTTTAGGTGGCCCGGGTGAAAAACTGTTTTTT.

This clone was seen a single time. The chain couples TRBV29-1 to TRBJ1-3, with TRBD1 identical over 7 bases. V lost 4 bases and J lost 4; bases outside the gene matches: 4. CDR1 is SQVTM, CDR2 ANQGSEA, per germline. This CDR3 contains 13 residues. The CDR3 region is CSVATGNGNTIYF. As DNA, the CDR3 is TGCAGCGTTGCGACAGGGAACGGAAACACCATATATTTT.

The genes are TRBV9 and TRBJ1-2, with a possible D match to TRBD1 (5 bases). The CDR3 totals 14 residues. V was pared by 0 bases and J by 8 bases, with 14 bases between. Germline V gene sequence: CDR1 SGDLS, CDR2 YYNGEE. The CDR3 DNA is TGTGCCAGCAGCGTAGAACCGGGGGGTAGGGGCTACACCTTC. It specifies CASSVEPGGRGYTF.

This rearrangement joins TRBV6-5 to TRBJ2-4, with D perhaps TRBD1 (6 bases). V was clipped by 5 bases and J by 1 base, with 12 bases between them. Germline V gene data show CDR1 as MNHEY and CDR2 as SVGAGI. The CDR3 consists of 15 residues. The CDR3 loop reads CASSLDRSAKNIQYF. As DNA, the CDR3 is TGTGCCAGCAGTCTCGACAGGTCTGCCAAAAACATTCAGTACTTC.